This T cell receptor (beta chain) was sequenced during a study of CD8+ T cells in alopecia areata (dated by TCRdb to the late 2010s). Regarding the complete study: Treated patients were enrolled in an open-label pilot trial of oral tofacitinib, 5 to 10 mg twice daily, for moderate-to-severe alopecia areata. Tofacitinib was given for 6 to 18 months, followed by 6 months of follow-up off drug to assess delayed response and recurrence. The SALT score, which quantifies the percentage of affected scalp surface area, was used to measure disease severity in treated patients. In both human patients and the C3H/HeJ mouse model, the study applied high-throughput TCRbeta sequencing to look at T cell clonal expansion in alopecia areata. Human TCRbeta sequencing covered scalp tissue and sorted CD4+ and CD8+ peripheral blood T cells from patchy and totalis/universalis alopecia areata patients and healthy controls. Biopsies were taken from tofacitinib-treated patients at baseline and at 4 and 24 weeks of treatment, and a later scalp biopsy was taken in several of the tofacitinib-treated patients. Scalp clonality was compared among normal scalp (n=4), patchy alopecia areata scalp (n=8), and alopecia totalis/universalis scalp (n=8). The RNA source kit depended on sample type: the PAXgene miRNA kit for fixed scalp, the miRNeasy kit for PBMCs, and the RNeasy kit for mouse skin. TCRbeta CDR3 regions were amplified by immunoSEQ multiplex PCR with 35 Vbeta forward and 13 Jbeta reverse primers. General findings and caveats noted by the study authors: Because the treated cohort was small and had just a single nonresponder, larger studies are needed to establish links between baseline CD8+ expansion and response. TCR sequences shared between patients were less clear than in mice, possibly partly because of HLA diversity in the patient population. Many expanded lesional clones were found to persist in scalp and blood during tofacitinib treatment, and relapse after treatment cessation may be partly explained by this persistence. Resident alphabeta T cells in normal human skin are also sequenced, complicating scalp TCR repertoire analysis, unlike mouse skin dominated by gammadelta T cells. Higher clonality and more expanded CD8+ clones were observed in lesional scalp than in normal scalp, particularly in alopecia totalis/universalis, a finding suggestive of antigenic drive. Scalp clonality and the number of expanded CD8+ clones among the top 100 scalp clones were significantly decreased by tofacitinib.

The time point label here, explained by the study, means: less than 25 weeks on oral tofacitinib. Reading the label with the study, this specimen's treatment or condition is: oral pan-JAK inhibitor, 5-10 mg twice daily. From alopecia areata patients, peripheral blood was collected along with lesional scalp punch biopsies. PBMCs were isolated by density centrifugation and stained for CD3, CD4 and CD8, after which CD4+ and CD8+ T cells were sorted on a FACSAria. With respect to this clone: Its antigen target is currently unknown. Base quality data are lacking; no much larger clone is found one base away.

The library was made by the immunoSEQ multiplex PCR assay. For TCR sequencing, RNA was extracted from every sample and reverse transcribed into cDNA to serve as template. First-strand cDNA was synthesized using SuperScript III with a 2:1 mix of oligo-dT and random hexamers. Amplification bias was assessed with a synthetic immune receptor repertoire, and residual bias was removed computationally. On the study's bioinformatics: Raw reads were preprocessed for error removal, and CDR3 was defined according to IMGT conventions as running from the conserved cysteine to phenylalanine. Clonality was calculated as 1 minus Shannon entropy normalized by log2 of the number of productive unique TCRs. CD4 or CD8 identity of scalp clones was inferred by cross-referencing scalp TCRbeta sequences with sorted blood CD4 and CD8 repertoires. Not all clones reach the TCRdb copy of this immuneACCESS table, which keeps in-frame sequences only. Checked studies attribute under half of the gap to unresolved V genes and leave the rest unexplained. V and J calls and clone size are copied from that table; D and trimming were computed from the DNA. In all, the sample holds around 270,000 clones, and about three fifths of those were seen once. Roughly 1.8% of the sample is held by the ten biggest clonotypes.

Looking up the germline V gene yields CDR1 ENHRY and CDR2 SYGVKD. Trimming removed 4 bases from V and 0 bases from J; the gene matches leave 6 bases unexplained. The CDR3 measures 17 amino acids from cysteine to phenylalanine. The only DNA kept is the CDR3, 51 bases in frame from the first base. The chain employs TRBV10-3 and TRBJ2-6, with 7 central nucleotides matching TRBD2. The sample consisted of CD4+ T cells sorted from blood, taken at week 24, from a patient treated with tofacitinib. This sequence originates from a human donor with alopecia areata. The nucleotide sequence reads as follows: TGTGCCATCAGTGTGAGGGAGGGTCCCTCTGGGGCCAACGTCCTGACTTTC. The translation is CAISVREGPSGANVLTF.